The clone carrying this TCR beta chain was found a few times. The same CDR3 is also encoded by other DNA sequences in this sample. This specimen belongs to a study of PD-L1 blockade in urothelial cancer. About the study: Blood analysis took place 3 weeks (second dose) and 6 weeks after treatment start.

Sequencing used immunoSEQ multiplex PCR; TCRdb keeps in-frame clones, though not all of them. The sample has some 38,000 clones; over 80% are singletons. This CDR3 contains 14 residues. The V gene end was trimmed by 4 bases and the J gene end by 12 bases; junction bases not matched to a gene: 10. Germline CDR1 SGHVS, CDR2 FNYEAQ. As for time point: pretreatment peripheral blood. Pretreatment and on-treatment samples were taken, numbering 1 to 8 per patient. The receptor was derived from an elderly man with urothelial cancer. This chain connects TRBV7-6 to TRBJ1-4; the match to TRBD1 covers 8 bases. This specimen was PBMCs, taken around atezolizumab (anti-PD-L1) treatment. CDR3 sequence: CASSSSRGRAELFF. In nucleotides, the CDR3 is TGTGCCAGCAGCTCTAGCAGGGGGCGGGCGGAACTGTTTTTT.